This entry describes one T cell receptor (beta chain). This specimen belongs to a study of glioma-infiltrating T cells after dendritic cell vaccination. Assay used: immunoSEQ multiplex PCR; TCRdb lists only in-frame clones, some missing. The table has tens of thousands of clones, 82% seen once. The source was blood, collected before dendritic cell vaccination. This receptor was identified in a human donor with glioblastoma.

CDR3 in DNA: TGTGCCAGCAGCTCTGGACAGGGCTATGGCTACACCTTC. Encoded protein: CASSSGQGYGYTF. The V and J genes are TRBV9 and TRBJ1-2, with TRBD1 matching over 8 bases. With 4 bases clipped from V and 4 bases from J, the junction kept 3 bases outside the gene matches. CDR3 length: 13 residues. CDR1 and CDR2 (germline): SGDLS, YYNGEE.